This TCR beta chain was retrieved from a study of shared clonotypes between healthy human individuals. Study results and caveats: When naive CD4 clonotypes were compared across four donors, about 4.8% were shared. Larger estimated richness was generally recorded for naive subsets relative to memory subsets.

Germline V gene data show CDR1 as MNHEY and CDR2 as SVGAGI. Trimming at V came to 5 bases and at J to 6 bases, leaving 2 bases not matched to a gene. This CDR3 contains 14 residues. About this clone itself: Its antigen is currently unknown. This specimen includes other DNA sequences encoding the same CDR3.

CD45RO-negative CD8 cells positively selected for CCR7 made up the naive population, which excluded terminally differentiated effector memory CD45RA+ cells. Assay execution took place at the deep level. The assay was immunoSEQ multiplex PCR, and TCRdb's table has in-frame clones only and misses some. The top ten hold more than 0.9% of the sample, which has around 2,100,000 clones, about 94% seen once. The V and J genes are TRBV6-5 and TRBJ2-1; 12 bases match TRBD2. The sequence derives from a man between 18 and 35 years old in good health. Sequenced sample: naive CD8+ T cells sorted from blood. The CDR3 nucleotides read TGTGCCAGCAGTCCACTAGCGGGAGGCAATGAGCAGTTCTTC. This translates into CASSPLAGGNEQFF.